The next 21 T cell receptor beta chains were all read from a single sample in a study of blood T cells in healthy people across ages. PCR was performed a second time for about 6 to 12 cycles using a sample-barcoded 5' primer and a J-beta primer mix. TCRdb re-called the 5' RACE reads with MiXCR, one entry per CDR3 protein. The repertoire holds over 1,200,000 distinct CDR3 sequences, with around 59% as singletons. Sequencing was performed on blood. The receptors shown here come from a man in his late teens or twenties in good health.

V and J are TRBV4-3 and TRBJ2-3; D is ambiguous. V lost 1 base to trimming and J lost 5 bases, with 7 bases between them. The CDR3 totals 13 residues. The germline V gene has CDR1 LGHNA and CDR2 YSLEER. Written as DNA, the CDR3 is TGCGCCAGCAGCCAAGGGCCAATAGATACGCAGTATTTT. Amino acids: CASSQGPIDTQYF.

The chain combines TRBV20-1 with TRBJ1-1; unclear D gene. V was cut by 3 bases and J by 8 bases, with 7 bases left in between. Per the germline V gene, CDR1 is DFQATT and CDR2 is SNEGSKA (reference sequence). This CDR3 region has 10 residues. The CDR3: CSASWEEAFF. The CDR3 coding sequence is TGCAGTGCTAGCTGGGAAGAAGCTTTCTTT.

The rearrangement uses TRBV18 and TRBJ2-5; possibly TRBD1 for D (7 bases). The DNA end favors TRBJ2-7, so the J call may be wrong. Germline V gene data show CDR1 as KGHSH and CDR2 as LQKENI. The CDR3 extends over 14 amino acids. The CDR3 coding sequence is TGTGCCAGCTCACCCGCTCAGGGGGGCTACGAGCAGTACTTC. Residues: CASSPAQGGYEQYF.

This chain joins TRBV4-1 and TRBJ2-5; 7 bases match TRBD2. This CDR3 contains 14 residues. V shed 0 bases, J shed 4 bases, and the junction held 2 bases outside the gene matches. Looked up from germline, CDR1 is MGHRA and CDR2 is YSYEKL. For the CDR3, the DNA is TGCGCCAGCAGCCAAGAGCCGGGAGGAGAGACCCAGTACTTC. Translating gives CASSQEPGGETQYF.

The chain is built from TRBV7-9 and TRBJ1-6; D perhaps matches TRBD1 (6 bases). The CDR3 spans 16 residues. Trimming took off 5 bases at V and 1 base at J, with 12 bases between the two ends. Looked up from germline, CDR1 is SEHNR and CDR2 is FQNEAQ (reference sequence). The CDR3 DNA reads TGTGCCAGCAGCACAGAAACAGGGTCCTATAATTCACCCCTCCACTTT. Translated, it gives CASSTETGSYNSPLHF.

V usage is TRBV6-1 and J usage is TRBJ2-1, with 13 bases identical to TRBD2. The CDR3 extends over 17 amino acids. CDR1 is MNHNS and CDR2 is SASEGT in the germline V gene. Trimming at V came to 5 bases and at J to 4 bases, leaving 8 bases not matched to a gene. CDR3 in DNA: TGTGCCAGCAGTCGGGGGACTAGCGGGGCCAGATACAATGAGCAGTTCTTC. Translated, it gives CASSRGTSGARYNEQFF.

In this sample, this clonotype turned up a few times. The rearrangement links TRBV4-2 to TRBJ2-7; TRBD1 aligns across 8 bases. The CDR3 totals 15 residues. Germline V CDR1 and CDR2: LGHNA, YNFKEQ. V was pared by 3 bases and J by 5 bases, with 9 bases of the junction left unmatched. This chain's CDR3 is CASSQYGQGNHEQYF. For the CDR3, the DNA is TGTGCCAGCAGCCAGTACGGACAGGGAAACCACGAGCAGTACTTC.

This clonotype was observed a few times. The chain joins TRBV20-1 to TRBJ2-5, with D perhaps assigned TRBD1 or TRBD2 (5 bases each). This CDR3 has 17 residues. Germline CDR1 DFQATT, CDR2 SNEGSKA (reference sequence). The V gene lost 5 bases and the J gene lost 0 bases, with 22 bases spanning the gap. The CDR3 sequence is CSADSRTGASYQETQYF. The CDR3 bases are TGCAGTGCTGACTCCAGGACCGGGGCGTCATACCAAGAGACCCAGTACTTC.

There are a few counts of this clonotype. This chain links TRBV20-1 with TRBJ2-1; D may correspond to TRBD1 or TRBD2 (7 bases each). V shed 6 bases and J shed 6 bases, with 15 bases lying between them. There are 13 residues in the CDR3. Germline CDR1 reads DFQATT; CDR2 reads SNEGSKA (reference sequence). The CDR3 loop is CSAGSGTVNEQFF. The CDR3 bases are TGCAGTGCCGGAAGCGGGACAGTCAATGAGCAGTTCTTC.

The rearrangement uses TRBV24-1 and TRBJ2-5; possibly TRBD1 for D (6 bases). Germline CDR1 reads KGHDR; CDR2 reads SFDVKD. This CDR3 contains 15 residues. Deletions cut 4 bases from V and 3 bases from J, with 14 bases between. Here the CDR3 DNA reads TGTGCCACCAGTGACCCCCAGGGGAACAAAGAGACCCAGTACTTC. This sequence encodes CATSDPQGNKETQYF.

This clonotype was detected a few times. The CDR3, as DNA: TGCGCCAGCAGCAACGCAGGCACAGATACGCAGTATTTT. It is translated as CASSNAGTDTQYF. V gene TRBV4-1 combines with J gene TRBJ2-3; the D is unclear. This CDR3 is built from 13 residues. The V end lost 5 bases, the J end lost 1 base, and 7 bases lay between the germline ends. Germline V CDR1 and CDR2: MGHRA, YSYEKL.

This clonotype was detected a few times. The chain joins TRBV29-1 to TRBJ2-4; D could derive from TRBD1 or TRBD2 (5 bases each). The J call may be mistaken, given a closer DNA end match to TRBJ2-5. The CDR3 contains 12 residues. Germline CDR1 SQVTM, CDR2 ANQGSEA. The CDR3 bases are TGCAGCGCTGACTCGGGACGAGAGACCCAGTACTTC. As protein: CSADSGRETQYF.

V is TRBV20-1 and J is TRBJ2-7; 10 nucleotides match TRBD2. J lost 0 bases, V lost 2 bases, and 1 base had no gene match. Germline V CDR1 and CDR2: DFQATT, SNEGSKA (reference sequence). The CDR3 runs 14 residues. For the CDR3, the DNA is TGCAGTGCTAGAAGCGGGGGGGCCTCCTACGAGCAGTACTTC. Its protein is CSARSGGASYEQYF.

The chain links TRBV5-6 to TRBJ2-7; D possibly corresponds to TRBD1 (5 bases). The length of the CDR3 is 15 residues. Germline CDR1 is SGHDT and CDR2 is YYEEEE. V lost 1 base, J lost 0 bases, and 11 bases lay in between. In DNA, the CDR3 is TGTGCCAGCAGCTTGTTGGGGCCCTCCTCCTACGAGCAGTACTTC. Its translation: CASSLLGPSSYEQYF. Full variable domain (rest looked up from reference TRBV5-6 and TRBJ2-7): DAGVTQSPTHLIKTRGQQVTLRCSPKSGHDTVSWYQQALGQGPQFIFQYYEEEERQRGNFPDRFSGHQFPNYSSELNVNALLLGDSALYLCASSLLGPSSYEQYFGPGTRLTVT.

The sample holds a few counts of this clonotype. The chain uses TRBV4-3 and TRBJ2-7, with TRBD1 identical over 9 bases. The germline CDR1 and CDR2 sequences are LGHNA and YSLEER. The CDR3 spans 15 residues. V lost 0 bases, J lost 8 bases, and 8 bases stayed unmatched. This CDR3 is CASSQDGGTGSQQYF. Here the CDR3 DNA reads TGCGCCAGCAGCCAAGATGGCGGGACAGGGTCCCAGCAGTACTTC.

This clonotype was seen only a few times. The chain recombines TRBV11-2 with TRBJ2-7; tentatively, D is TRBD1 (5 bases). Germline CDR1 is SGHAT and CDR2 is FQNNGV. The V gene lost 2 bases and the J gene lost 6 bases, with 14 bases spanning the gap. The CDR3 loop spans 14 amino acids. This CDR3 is CASSLLVQGSEQYF. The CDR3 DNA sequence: TGTGCCAGCAGCTTATTGGTGCAGGGTTCCGAGCAGTACTTC.

CDR3 in DNA: TGTGCCAGCTCACCACCCAGGGGGACAACTAATGAAAAACTGTTTTTT. Translating gives CASSPPRGTTNEKLFF. The rearrangement uses TRBV18 and TRBJ1-4; 7 bases map to TRBD1. The CDR3 has 16 residues. Germline V CDR1 and CDR2: KGHSH, LQKENI. J was trimmed by 0 bases and V by 0 bases; bases with no gene match: 1.

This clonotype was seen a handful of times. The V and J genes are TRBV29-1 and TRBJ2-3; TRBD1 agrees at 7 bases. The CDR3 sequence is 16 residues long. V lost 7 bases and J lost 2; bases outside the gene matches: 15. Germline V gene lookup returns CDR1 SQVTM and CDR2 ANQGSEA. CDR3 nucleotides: TGCAGCGCCCTTTCCCCGGACAGGAATCTCACAGATACGCAGTATTTT. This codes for CSALSPDRNLTDTQYF.

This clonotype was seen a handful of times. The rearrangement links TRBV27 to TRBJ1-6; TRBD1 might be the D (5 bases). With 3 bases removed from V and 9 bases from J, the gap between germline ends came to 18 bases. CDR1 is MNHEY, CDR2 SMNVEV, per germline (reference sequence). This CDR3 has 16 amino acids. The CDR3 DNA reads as TGTGCCAGCAGTTTGTGGGGGGTCTCTAGGGGTTCACCCCTCCACTTT. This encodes CASSLWGVSRGSPLHF.

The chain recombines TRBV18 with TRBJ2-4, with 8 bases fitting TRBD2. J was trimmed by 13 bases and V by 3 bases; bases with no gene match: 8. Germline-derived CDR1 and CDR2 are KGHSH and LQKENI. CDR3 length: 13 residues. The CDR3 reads CASSPDSGALQYF. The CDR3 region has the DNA TGTGCCAGCTCACCTGATAGCGGGGCCTTACAGTACTTC. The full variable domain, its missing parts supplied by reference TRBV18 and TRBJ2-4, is NAGVMQNPRHLVRRRGQEARLRCSPMKGHSHVYWYRQLPEEGLKFMVYLQKENIIDESGMPKERFSAEFPKEGPSILRIQQVVRGDSAAYFCASSPDSGALQYFGAGTRLSVL.

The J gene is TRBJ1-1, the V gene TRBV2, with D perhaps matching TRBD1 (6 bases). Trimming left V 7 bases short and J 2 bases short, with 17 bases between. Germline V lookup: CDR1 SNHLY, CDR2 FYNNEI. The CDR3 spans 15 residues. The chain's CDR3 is CASTKLGQQNTEAFF. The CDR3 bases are TGTGCCAGCACAAAGCTCGGACAGCAAAACACTGAAGCTTTCTTT. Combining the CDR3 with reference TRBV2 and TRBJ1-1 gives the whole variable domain EPEVTQTPSHQVTQMGQEVILRCVPISNHLYFYWYRQILGQKVEFLVSFYNNEISEKSEIFDDQFSVERPDGSNFTLKIRSTKLEDSAMYFCASTKLGQQNTEAFFGQGTRLTVV.